One sample yielded the 20 T cell receptor beta chains listed below, sequenced in a study of CD8 T cells in Susac syndrome (dated by TCRdb to the late 2010s). To prepare the library, the immunoSEQ multiplex PCR assay was applied. RNA was extracted using the RNeasy kit, and roughly 0.45 to 1 microgram was reverse transcribed with random hexamers. The raw public reads went through TCRdb reprocessing: fastp at Q25, MiXCR clone calling, in-frame beta chains kept. CDR3 protein duplicates are merged, each entry listing the most common genes and DNA. The sample table lists approximately 190,000 distinct CDR3 sequences, roughly 92% of them with a count of one. 0.09% to 0.12% of the sample goes to the ten largest clones. What was sequenced was CD4+ T cells from PBMCs. These receptors were collected from a human donor in good health.

V and J are TRBV7-2 and TRBJ1-5; 7 nucleotides align to TRBD1. The V gene's germline CDR1 is SGHTA and CDR2 FQGNSA. V shed 3 bases, J shed 5 bases, and the junction held 7 bases outside the gene matches. This CDR3 has 15 residues. CDR3 in DNA: TGTGCCAGCAGCTTGGACCGGGACAGCTATCAGCCCCAGCATTTT. Translating gives CASSLDRDSYQPQHF.

V is TRBV5-1 and J is TRBJ2-4, with TRBD2 as a possible D gene (5 bases). The V gene lost 4 bases and the J gene lost 0 bases, with 11 bases spanning the gap. Germline CDR1 and CDR2: SGHRS and YFSETQ. CDR3 length equals 15 residues. The CDR3 region is CASSPQRTAKNIQYF. CDR3 sequence (DNA): TGCGCCAGCAGCCCCCAGCGGACAGCCAAAAACATTCAGTACTTC.

The genes are TRBV29-1 and TRBJ1-1; the D gene is possibly TRBD1 (5 bases). V gave up 8 bases and J gave up 7 bases, with 14 bases separating them. Germline V gene data show CDR1 as SQVTM and CDR2 as ANQGSEA. This CDR3 has 11 residues. This CDR3 reads CSPRVGHEAFF. In nucleotides, the CDR3 is TGCAGCCCCCGGGTGGGGCATGAAGCTTTCTTT. Variable domain in full (rest from reference TRBV29-1 and TRBJ1-1): SAVISQKPSRDICQRGTSLTIQCQVDSQVTMMFWYRQQPGQSLTLIATANQGSEATYESGFVIDKFPISRPNLTFSTLTVSNMSPEDSSIYLCSPRVGHEAFFGQGTRLTVV.

This chain connects TRBV5-1 to TRBJ2-3; a weak D match, TRBD1 (5 bases). CDR1 and CDR2 (germline): SGHRS, YFSETQ. This CDR3 has 13 residues. V lost 2 bases and J 5 bases, leaving 9 bases between the germline ends. Here the CDR3 DNA reads TGCGCCAGCAGCTTAAGGGGCCGAGATACGCAGTATTTT. Translated, it gives CASSLRGRDTQYF.

The chain employs TRBV19 and TRBJ2-1; D remains ambiguous. Germline CDR1 reads LNHDA; CDR2 reads SQIVND (reference sequence). V lost 7 bases and J 5 bases, leaving 24 bases between the germline ends. The CDR3 sequence is 17 residues long. This chain's CDR3 is CASTMQLGHKKNNEQFF. The CDR3 DNA reads TGTGCCAGTACCATGCAACTCGGTCACAAAAAAAACAATGAGCAGTTCTTC.

The rearrangement uses TRBV5-4 and TRBJ2-3; D not resolved. This CDR3 has 16 residues. Germline values: CDR1 SGHNT, CDR2 YYREEE (reference sequence). The V and J ends lost 1 base and 4 bases respectively, with 16 bases between them. Here the CDR3 reads CASSLHSAPLSDTQYF. CDR3 nucleotide sequence: TGTGCCAGCAGCTTGCACTCCGCTCCTCTCTCAGATACGCAGTATTTT.

V usage is TRBV29-1 and J usage is TRBJ2-3; D is unclear. The germline V and J ends were trimmed by 4 bases and 1 base, with 12 bases remaining between them. Germline CDR1 and CDR2: SQVTM and ANQGSEA. CDR3 size: 14 residues. The DNA for the CDR3 is TGCAGCGTTGGTCAAATGACGGGCACAGATACGCAGTATTTT. Translation gives CSVGQMTGTDTQYF.

Points on this clonotype: At one boundary the junction diverges from the germline segment, which might be a read error. The chain uses TRBV6-1 and TRBJ2-5, with 10 nucleotides matching TRBD2. CDR3 length: 14 amino acids. Germline lookup yields CDR1 MNHNS and CDR2 SASEGT. CDR3 in DNA: TGTGCCAGCAGGGAAGCGGGGGGGCGGGAGACCCAGTACTTC. Protein product: CASREAGGRETQYF.

The chain has TRBV3-1 and TRBJ2-7; TRBD2 matches at 7 bases. Germline trimming cut 2 bases from V and 9 bases from J; bases unmatched to any gene: 16. The CDR3 extends over 16 amino acids. Germline V gene sequence: CDR1 LGHDT, CDR2 YNNKEL (reference sequence). CDR3 in DNA: TGTGCCAGCAGCCAAAACGCTAGGGCAGGGAGGGGAAGGCAGTACTTC. This translates into CASSQNARAGRGRQYF.

The chain is built from TRBV11-1 and TRBJ2-7, with 7 bases matching TRBD2. Trimming removed 6 bases from V and 0 bases from J; junction bases left unmatched: 8. Per germline, CDR1 SGHAT and CDR2 FQDESV (reference sequence). This CDR3 comprises 15 residues. Here the CDR3 DNA reads TGTGCCAGCAGGTTGGGCCCTAGCGGCTCCTACGAGCAGTACTTC. Protein product: CASRLGPSGSYEQYF.

The V and J genes are TRBV3-1 and TRBJ2-1; TRBD1 matches at 9 bases. The CDR3 is 16 amino acids. Germline trimming cut 2 bases from V and 8 bases from J; bases unmatched to any gene: 10. CDR1 is LGHDT and CDR2 is YNNKEL in the germline V gene (reference sequence). The CDR3 loop reads CASSQLQGAGGDEQFF. CDR3 DNA: TGTGCCAGCAGCCAACTACAGGGGGCCGGTGGCGATGAGCAGTTCTTC.

The chain combines TRBV10-3 with TRBJ2-7; D perhaps matches TRBD1 (6 bases). There are 16 residues in the CDR3. With 3 bases removed from V and 2 bases from J, the gap between germline ends came to 17 bases. CDR1 ENHRY and CDR2 SYGVKD come from the germline V gene. The CDR3 DNA follows: TGTGCCATCAGTGATAATACCCGGGGACATCCCTACGAGCAGTACGTC. It yields the protein CAISDNTRGHPYEQYV.

The chain is built from TRBV5-5 and TRBJ2-1; D not certain. Trimming cost V 3 bases and J 8 bases, with 15 bases left between them. Looked up from germline, CDR1 is SGHKS and CDR2 is YYEKEE (reference sequence). CDR3 length: 14 residues. CDR3 sequence: CASSSPGTWHEQFF. The CDR3 coding sequence is TGTGCCAGCAGCTCCCCAGGTACTTGGCATGAGCAGTTCTTC.

The chain is built from TRBV20-1 and TRBJ2-5; the match to TRBD2 covers 10 bases. The V gene's germline CDR1 is DFQATT and CDR2 SNEGSKA (reference sequence). This CDR3 region has 15 residues. J gave up 5 bases and V 6 bases, and 12 bases lay outside the gene matches. CDR3 coding DNA: TGCAGTGCCCCCCGGTTAGCGGGGGGCGGGGAGACCCAGTACTTC. It yields the protein CSAPRLAGGGETQYF.

Here the CDR3 reads CASSVPSRGRDTEAFF. DNA of the CDR3: TGTGCCAGCAGTGTTCCCTCTAGGGGCCGGGACACTGAAGCTTTCTTT. The gene calls are TRBV2 and TRBJ1-1, with D perhaps matching TRBD1 (5 bases). Germline loops: CDR1 SNHLY, CDR2 FYNNEI. The CDR3 is 16 residues long. Trimming shortened V by 4 bases and J by 3 bases, and 18 bases separated the two germline ends.

This clonotype has a single count. This rearrangement joins TRBV15 to TRBJ1-6; the D is unclear. Germline CDR1 reads LNHNV; CDR2 reads YYDKDF (reference sequence). The CDR3 length is 14 residues. V was cut by 6 bases and J by 5 bases, with 11 bases left in between. The CDR3 loop is CATSWQSDNSPLHF. In nucleotides, the CDR3 is TGTGCCACCAGTTGGCAGAGCGATAATTCACCCCTCCACTTT.

This clonotype is a singleton in its sample. The chain is built from TRBV7-9 and TRBJ2-5, with TRBD2 matching over 8 bases. Trimming at V came to 9 bases and at J to 1 base, leaving 7 bases not matched to a gene. CDR3 size: 14 residues. Germline assignment: CDR1 SEHNR and CDR2 FQNEAQ (reference sequence). The CDR3 is CASRSGGLQETQYF. The CDR3 nucleotides read TGTGCCAGTAGAAGCGGGGGACTCCAAGAGACCCAGTACTTC. Full variable domain (missing parts from reference TRBV7-9 and TRBJ2-5): DTGVSQNPRHKITKRGQNVTFRCDPISEHNRLYWYRQTLGQGPEFLTYFQNEAQLEKSRLLSDRFSAERPKGSFSTLEIQRTEQGDSAMYLCASRSGGLQETQYFGPGTRLLVL.

Notes on this clonotype: One end of the junction is discordant with germline, which a read error may explain. The chain recombines TRBV29-1 with TRBJ1-1; tentative D call: TRBD1 (5 bases). The germline gives CDR1 SQVTM, CDR2 ANQGSEA. CDR3 size: 13 residues. CDR3 DNA: TGCAGCGTTGTCTGGCGGGCGGGACTAGAAGTTTTCTTT. Amino acid sequence: CSVVWRAGLEVFF.

In DNA form, the CDR3 reads TGCAGCTCCCGGGTAGGCGAGACCCAGTACTTC. Residues: CSSRVGETQYF. The rearrangement uses TRBV29-1 and TRBJ2-5; D remains ambiguous. This CDR3 contains 11 residues. The ends were cut back, 8 bases at V and 5 bases at J, with 12 bases in the middle. CDR1 is SQVTM, CDR2 ANQGSEA, per germline.

The chain combines TRBV7-2 with TRBJ2-7, with a tentative D call TRBD2 (5 bases). The V end was cut by 5 bases, the J end by 1 base, with 9 bases between. Germline V gene sequence: CDR1 SGHTA, CDR2 FQGNSA. CDR3 size: 13 residues. The CDR3 sequence: CASSATGSYEQYV. CDR3 nucleotide sequence: TGTGCCAGCAGCGCGACGGGGTCCTACGAGCAGTACGTC.